Shown below are 5 T cell receptor beta chains from a single sample sequenced in a study of blood T cell repertoires in COVID-19 (dated by TCRdb to about 2020). Library preparation used the immunoSEQ multiplex PCR assay. TCRdb stores this immuneACCESS table with in-frame sequences only. Part of the clones is absent; in the studies checked, under half of the shortfall reflects unresolved V genes, and no reason is known for the rest. The sample table holds roughly 170,000 clones, of which over 70% were seen once. The ten biggest clones cover around 3.6% of the sample. Sequences were obtained from PBMCs or T cells enriched from blood (not recorded which). These TCRs come from a woman aged 45-65 years in a cohort exposed to, infected with or recovered from COVID-19 (not recorded which).

The J gene is TRBJ2-1, the V gene TRBV7-9, with 9 nucleotides matching TRBD1. The germline CDR1 and CDR2 sequences are SEHNR and FQNEAQ (reference sequence). V lost 1 base and J lost 8; bases outside the gene matches: 9. The CDR3 runs 16 residues. The CDR3 DNA sequence: TGTGCCAGCAGCTTAGTTGGTGTCGGGACAGGGTATGAGCAGTTCTTC. Protein product: CASSLVGVGTGYEQFF.

CDR3 nucleotide sequence: TGTGCCAGCAGCTTAGGTCTAGCGGGGGTGGATACGCAGTATTTT. The encoded protein is CASSLGLAGVDTQYF. The V and J genes are TRBV7-6 and TRBJ2-3; TRBD2 matches 10 bases. After removal of 1 base from V and 6 bases from J, the junction contained 4 bases not matched to a gene. CDR3 length: 15 residues. Looked up from germline, CDR1 is SGHVS and CDR2 is FNYEAQ.

The table lists this clone with a count of one. The rearrangement links TRBV5-4 to TRBJ2-7; perhaps TRBD2 as D (5 bases). CDR3 length: 16 amino acids. From germline, CDR1 is SGHNT and CDR2 YYREEE (reference sequence). Trimming took off 6 bases at V and 6 bases at J, with 25 bases between the two ends. The DNA for the CDR3 is TGTGCCAGCATAAACTCGACGGACGAAATCGCGGGCGAGCAGTACTTC. Protein product: CASINSTDEIAGEQYF.

The chain employs TRBV20-1 and TRBJ1-2; maybe TRBD1 (5 bases). Germline V gene data show CDR1 as DFQATT and CDR2 as SNEGSKA (reference sequence). V was cut by 3 bases and J by 7 bases, with 15 bases left in between. This CDR3 region has 13 residues. The CDR3 coding sequence is TGCAGTGCTAGTAGGTGGGGGGATTTTGGCTACACCTTC. Translation: CSASRWGDFGYTF.

The CDR3 is CASSLSRVQDTQYF. CDR3 nucleotides: TGTGCCAGCAGTTTATCGCGCGTTCAAGATACGCAGTATTTT. The chain is built from TRBV28 and TRBJ2-3, with D unresolved. The ends were cut back, 1 base at V and 5 bases at J, with 10 bases in the middle. The V gene's germline CDR1 is MDHEN and CDR2 SYDVKM. This CDR3 contains 14 residues. Drawing the rest from reference TRBV28 and TRBJ2-3, the complete variable domain is DVKVTQSSRYLVKRTGEKVFLECVQDMDHENMFWYRQDPGLGLRLIYFSYDVKMKEKGDIPEGYSVSREKKERFSLILESASTNQTSMYLCASSLSRVQDTQYFGPGTRLTVL.